This T cell receptor beta chain derives from a study of control samples from healthy donors and cancer patients. Germline values: CDR1 MNHEY, CDR2 SMNVEV (reference sequence). This CDR3 contains 14 residues. Trimming cost V 0 bases and J 3 bases; bases outside gene matches: 2. Produced via immunoSEQ multiplex PCR; TCRdb's table is partial and in-frame only. The top ten hold around 1.6% of the sample, which has about 51,000 clones, about nine tenths seen once. This clone was observed once. Sequencing input: PBMCs. The TCR sequence derives from a middle-aged man with colorectal cancer. This chain uses TRBV27 with TRBJ2-7, with 7 bases fitting TRBD2. For the CDR3, the DNA is TGTGCCAGCAGTTTATCGAGGACTAGCTACGAGCAGTACTTC. Amino acid sequence: CASSLSRTSYEQYF.